This T cell receptor (beta chain) was observed in a study of lung T cells in sarcoidosis with Löfgren's syndrome. Study conclusions and caveats: TRBV2 was the preferred pairing partner of TRAV12-1, with similar CDR3s. Multiple Löfgren's syndrome patients reportedly shared TRAV12-1 and TRBV2 CDR3 motifs, suggesting public CD4+ TCRs.

This clonotype was seen ten or more times. Its antigen remains unidentified. The CDR3 spans 14 residues. The germline CDR1 and CDR2 sequences are SGHRS and YFSETQ. Trimming took 4 bases from V and 4 from J, leaving 14 bases between them. TCRdb recomputed calls from the reads with MiXCR, one row per CDR3 protein. The sample yields 58,000 or so distinct CDR3 sequences, 20% to 25% seen once. The V gene is TRBV5-1, the J gene TRBJ2-5; D perhaps matches TRBD2 (5 bases). This clonotype was obtained from a human donor with sarcoidosis (Löfgren's syndrome or another form), or a control subject (not recorded which). Sample: CD4+ T cells from PBMCs. CDR3 protein: CASSPARVGETQYF. The DNA for the CDR3 is TGCGCCAGCAGCCCCGCGAGGGTAGGAGAGACCCAGTACTTC.